This TCR beta chain stems from a study of cytomegalovirus exposure and HLA in healthy donors. This clone was counted only a few times. The antigen remains undetermined. V dropped 4 bases and J dropped 1; count of bases not matched to a gene: 1. Per germline, CDR1 WSHSY and CDR2 SAAADI. The CDR3 runs to 14 residues. Findings of the study overall: Later on, a genetic analysis was performed. It linked a missense variant in DCLRE1C with V- and J-gene trimming of TCR beta. Data from an earlier analysis indicated that most TCR beta V segments were productive either about 90% or about 30% of the time.

PCR was performed using 60 Vbeta and 13 Jbeta primers. Method: immunoSEQ multiplex PCR; TCRdb's copy keeps in-frame clones and lacks some. The sample yields under 200,000 clones, roughly three quarters seen once. This chain connects TRBV10-2 to TRBJ2-7; 10 positions match TRBD1. Material for sequencing was PBMCs. The TCR originated in a woman in her fifties or sixties in good health and CMV-seronegative. The CDR3 region has the DNA TGCGCCAGCAGTGTGGGACAGGGGTCCTACGAGCAGTACTTC. Its protein product is CASSVGQGSYEQYF.